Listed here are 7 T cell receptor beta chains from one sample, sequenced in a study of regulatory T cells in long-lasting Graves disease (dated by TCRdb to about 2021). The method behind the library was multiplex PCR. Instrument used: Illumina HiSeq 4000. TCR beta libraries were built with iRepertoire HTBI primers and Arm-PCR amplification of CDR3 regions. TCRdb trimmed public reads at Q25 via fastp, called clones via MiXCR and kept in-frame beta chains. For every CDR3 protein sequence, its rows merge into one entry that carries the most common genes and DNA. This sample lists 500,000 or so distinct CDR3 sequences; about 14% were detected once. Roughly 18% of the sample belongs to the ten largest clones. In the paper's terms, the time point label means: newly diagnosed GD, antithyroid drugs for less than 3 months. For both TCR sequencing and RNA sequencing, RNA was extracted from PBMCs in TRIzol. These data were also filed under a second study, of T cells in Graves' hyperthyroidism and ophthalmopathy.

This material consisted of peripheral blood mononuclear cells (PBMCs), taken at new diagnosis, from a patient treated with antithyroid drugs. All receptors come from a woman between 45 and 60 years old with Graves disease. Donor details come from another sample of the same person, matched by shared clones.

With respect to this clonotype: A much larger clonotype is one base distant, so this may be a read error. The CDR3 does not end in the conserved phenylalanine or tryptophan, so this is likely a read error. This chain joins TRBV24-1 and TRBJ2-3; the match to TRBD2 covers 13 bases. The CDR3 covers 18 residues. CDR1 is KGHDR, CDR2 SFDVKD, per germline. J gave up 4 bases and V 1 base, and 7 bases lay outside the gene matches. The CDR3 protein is CATSDLPLTSGRPDTQYS. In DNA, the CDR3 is TGTGCCACCAGTGATTTACCACTGACTAGCGGGAGGCCAGATACGCAGTATTCT.

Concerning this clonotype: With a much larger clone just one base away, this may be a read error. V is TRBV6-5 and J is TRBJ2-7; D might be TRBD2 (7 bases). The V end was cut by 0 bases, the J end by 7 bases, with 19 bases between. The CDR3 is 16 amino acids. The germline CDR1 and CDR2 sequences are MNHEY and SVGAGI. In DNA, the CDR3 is TGTGCCAGCAGTTACTCGGGGGGGCCACTCTCCAATGAGCAGTACTTC. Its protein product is CASSYSGGPLSNEQYF.

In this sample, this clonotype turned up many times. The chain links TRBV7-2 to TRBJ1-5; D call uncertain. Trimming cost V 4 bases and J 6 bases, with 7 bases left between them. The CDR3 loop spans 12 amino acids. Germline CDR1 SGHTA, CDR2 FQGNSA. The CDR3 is CASSYPFQPQHF. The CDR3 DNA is TGTGCCAGCAGCTACCCCTTTCAGCCCCAGCATTTT.

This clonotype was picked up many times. This CDR3 is CAWSRDSGSGDTQYF. The CDR3 DNA follows: TGTGCCTGGAGTAGAGATAGCGGGAGTGGAGATACGCAGTATTTT. V and J are TRBV30 and TRBJ2-3; 9 nucleotides align to TRBD2. The germline CDR1 and CDR2 sequences are GTSNPN and SVGIG (reference sequence). This CDR3 has 15 amino acids. Trimming at V came to 2 bases and at J to 5 bases, leaving 8 bases not matched to a gene. The full variable domain, in which reference TRBV30 and TRBJ2-3 provide the parts outside the CDR3, is SQTIHQWPATLVQPVGSPLSLECTVEGTSNPNLYWYRQAAGRGLQLLFYSVGIGQISSEVPQNLSASRPQDRQFILSSKKLLLSDSGFYLCAWSRDSGSGDTQYFGPGTRLTVL.

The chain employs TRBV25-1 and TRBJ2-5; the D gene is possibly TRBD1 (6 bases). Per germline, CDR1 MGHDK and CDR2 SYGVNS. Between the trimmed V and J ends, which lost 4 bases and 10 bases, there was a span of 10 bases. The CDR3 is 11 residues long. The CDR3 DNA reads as TGTGCCAGCAGTGTCCAGGGGAACCAGTACTTC. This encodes CASSVQGNQYF.

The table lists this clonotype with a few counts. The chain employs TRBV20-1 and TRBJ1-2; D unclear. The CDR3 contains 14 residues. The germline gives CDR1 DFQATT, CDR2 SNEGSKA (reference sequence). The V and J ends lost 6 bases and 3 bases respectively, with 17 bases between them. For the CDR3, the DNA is TGCAGTGCCAGAAAGGCAGGTTCTGACTATGGCTACACCTTC. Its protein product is CSARKAGSDYGYTF.

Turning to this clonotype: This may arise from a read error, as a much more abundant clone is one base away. Written as DNA, the CDR3 is TGTGCCAGCAGCTCTCGATATAGGTCGAGCACAGATACGCAGTATTTT. Protein sequence: CASSSRYRSSTDTQYF. The chain has TRBV13 and TRBJ2-3; D is undetermined. Trimming left V 4 bases short and J 0 bases short, with 14 bases between. The CDR3 covers 16 residues. In germline, CDR1 is PRHDT, CDR2 FYEKMQ (reference sequence).